This T cell receptor (beta chain) was identified during a study of CD8 T cells in ankylosing spondylitis. Study conclusions and caveats: What seemed typical of ankylosing spondylitis blood was a TCR beta motif built from eight highly homologous variants.

The CDR3 spans 15 amino acids, including both terminal residues. On this clonotype itself: The antigen is undetermined. The DNA is left out, because the CDR3 cannot be placed on it with certainty; the CDR3 is given as TCRdb lists it.

Making the TCR beta libraries involved quantitative 5'-RACE with molecular barcodes. TCRdb independently ran MiXCR on the 5' RACE reads; one entry per CDR3 protein. In the table there are around 320,000 distinct CDR3 sequences, less than 25% of which are singletons. Sequencing used blood, either unsorted or a sorted T cell fraction (not recorded which). The clonotype was recovered from a female donor with ankylosing spondylitis or in good health (not recorded which). This sequence joins TRBV7-5 and TRBJ2-4; the listed D gene, TRBD2, was not tested against the DNA. TRBV7-5 is given as a pseudogene. This CDR3 is CISVSEAQVGGGLYF.